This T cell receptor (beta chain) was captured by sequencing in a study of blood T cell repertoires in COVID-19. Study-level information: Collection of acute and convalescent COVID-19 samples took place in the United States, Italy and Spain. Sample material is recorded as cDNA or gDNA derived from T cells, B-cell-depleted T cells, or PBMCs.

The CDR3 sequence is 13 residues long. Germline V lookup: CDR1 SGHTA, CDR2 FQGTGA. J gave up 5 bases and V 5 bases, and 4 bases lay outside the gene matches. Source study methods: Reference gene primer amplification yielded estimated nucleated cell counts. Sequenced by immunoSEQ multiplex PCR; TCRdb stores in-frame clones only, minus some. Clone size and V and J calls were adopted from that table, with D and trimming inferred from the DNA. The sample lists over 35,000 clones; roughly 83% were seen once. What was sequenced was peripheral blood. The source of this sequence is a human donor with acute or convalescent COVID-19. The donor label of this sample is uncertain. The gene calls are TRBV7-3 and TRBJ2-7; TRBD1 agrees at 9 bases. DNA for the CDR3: TGTGCCAGCAGCCGGGACAGGGTGGACGAGCAGTACTTC. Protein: CASSRDRVDEQYF.